The 22 T cell receptor beta chains listed next were all sequenced from one sample in a study of blood T cell repertoires in COVID-19. Assay used: immunoSEQ multiplex PCR; TCRdb lists only in-frame clones, some missing. The sample contains hundreds of thousands of clones, roughly nine tenths of which appear only once. The sample was peripheral blood. These TCRs come from a man aged 35 to 55 with acute or convalescent COVID-19.

The genes are TRBV3-1 (or the pseudogene TRBV3-2) and TRBJ2-7, with TRBD2 matching 7 bases. The CDR3 has 15 amino acids. Looked up from germline, CDR1 is LGHDT and CDR2 is YNNKEL (reference sequence). With 4 bases clipped from V and 6 bases from J, the junction kept 12 bases outside the gene matches. As DNA, the CDR3 is TGTGCCAGCAGCCTTTTAGGTCACTCGGGAGGCGAGCAGTACTTC. Protein sequence: CASSLLGHSGGEQYF.

The chain is built from TRBV11-2 and TRBJ1-6; D uncertain. Germline V CDR1 and CDR2: SGHAT, FQNNGV. CDR3 size: 17 residues. V was clipped by 5 bases and J by 0 bases, with 14 bases between them. This CDR3 is CASSPRRWNSYNSPLHF. The CDR3 DNA is TGTGCCAGCAGCCCTAGGCGGTGGAACTCCTATAATTCACCCCTCCACTTT. Complete variable domain (other parts from reference TRBV11-2 and TRBJ1-6): EAGVAQSPRYKIIEKRQSVAFWCNPISGHATLYWYQQILGQGPKLLIQFQNNGVVDDSQLPKDRFSAERLKGVDSTLKIQPAKLEDSAVYLCASSPRRWNSYNSPLHFGNGTRLTVT.

This clone was detected only once. The chain employs TRBV5-1 and TRBJ1-2; the match to TRBD1 covers 7 bases. V lost 1 base, J lost 4 bases, and 7 bases stayed unmatched. This CDR3 has 15 amino acids. CDR1 is SGHRS, CDR2 YFSETQ, per germline. The CDR3 coding sequence is TGCGCCAGCAGCTTGACGTCAGGGGGTTCCTATGGCTACACCTTC. It codes for CASSLTSGGSYGYTF.

The chain is built from TRBV7-9 and TRBJ2-7; 7 nucleotides agree with TRBD1. The CDR3 contains 14 residues. Unmatched junction bases numbered 7, after V lost 6 bases and J lost 2 bases. Germline loops: CDR1 SEHNR, CDR2 FQNEAQ (reference sequence). The CDR3 spells CASSPGTVPYEQYF. The CDR3 DNA reads as TGTGCCAGCAGTCCCGGGACAGTTCCCTACGAGCAGTACTTC.

The gene calls are TRBV29-1 and TRBJ1-5; 10 nucleotides line up with TRBD1. CDR1 is SQVTM and CDR2 is ANQGSEA in the germline V gene. Trimming cost V 5 bases and J 2 bases; bases outside gene matches: 12. CDR3 length: 17 residues. CDR3 loop: CSVSDTAGTGGNQPQHF. CDR3 nucleotides: TGCAGCGTTTCTGACACCGCCGGGACAGGGGGCAATCAGCCCCAGCATTTT.

The V and J genes are TRBV5-1 and TRBJ2-1; possible D gene TRBD2, 5 bases. The ends were cut back, 1 base at V and 5 bases at J, with 19 bases in the middle. Germline loops: CDR1 SGHRS, CDR2 YFSETQ. The CDR3 is 17 amino acids. The CDR3 loop is CASSLWAPRGSDNEQFF. The CDR3 bases are TGCGCCAGCAGCTTGTGGGCCCCACGGGGTTCGGACAATGAGCAGTTCTTC.

This clone was seen a few times. This chain links TRBV7-9 with TRBJ2-7, with D possibly matching TRBD1 (5 bases). Trimming pared 7 bases from V and 5 bases from J, leaving 18 bases between. From germline, CDR1 is SEHNR and CDR2 FQNEAQ (reference sequence). This CDR3 contains 14 residues. The CDR3, as DNA: TGTGCCAGCACCCAAGGGTGGGGCCCCAACGAGCAGTACTTC. Protein product: CASTQGWGPNEQYF. Combining the CDR3 with reference TRBV7-9 and TRBJ2-7 gives the whole variable domain DTGVSQNPRHKITKRGQNVTFRCDPISEHNRLYWYRQTLGQGPEFLTYFQNEAQLEKSRLLSDRFSAERPKGSFSTLEIQRTEQGDSAMYLCASTQGWGPNEQYFGPGTRLTVT.

This clone was picked up one time. CDR3: CASSPRHSGSSYEQYF. In nucleotides, the CDR3 is TGTGCCAGCTCACCCCGACATAGCGGGTCCTCCTACGAGCAGTACTTC. The chain has TRBV18 and TRBJ2-7, with 7 bases aligning to TRBD2. The germline V gene has CDR1 KGHSH and CDR2 LQKENI. This CDR3 has 16 residues. The V gene end was trimmed by 3 bases and the J gene end by 0 bases; junction bases not matched to a gene: 8.

The chain is built from TRBV5-6 and TRBJ2-5; 8 bases are a match to TRBD2. Per the germline V gene, CDR1 is SGHDT and CDR2 is YYEEEE. CDR3 size: 15 residues. V was clipped by 5 bases and J by 5 bases; unmatched bases: 11. CDR3 in DNA: TGTGCCAGCAGACCGGGACTAGGAAGGGGGGAGACCCAGTACTTC. It yields the protein CASRPGLGRGETQYF.

The chain has TRBV13 and TRBJ2-7; 10 bases agree with TRBD1. Germline trimming cut 3 bases from V and 9 bases from J; bases unmatched to any gene: 8. Germline values: CDR1 PRHDT, CDR2 FYEKMQ (reference sequence). The CDR3 sequence is 14 residues long. Here the CDR3 reads CASSLGQGIFGQYF. CDR3 DNA sequence: TGTGCCAGCAGCTTGGGACAGGGGATCTTCGGGCAGTACTTC.

This chain joins TRBV2 and TRBJ1-5, with 9 nucleotides matching TRBD1. Trimming took 4 bases from V and 6 from J; bases not matched to a gene: 13. Germline assignment: CDR1 SNHLY and CDR2 FYNNEI. This CDR3 has 17 amino acids. The CDR3 DNA reads TGTGCCAGCAGTGTACGTATCGGACAGGGGATCGCTCAGCCCCAGCATTTT. Its protein is CASSVRIGQGIAQPQHF.

V and J are TRBV5-8 and TRBJ2-7, with 8 bases lining up with TRBD2. The CDR3 runs 14 residues. V shed 4 bases, J shed 1 base, and the junction held 4 bases outside the gene matches. The germline V gene has CDR1 SGHTS and CDR2 YDEGEE. CDR3 residues: CASSARGGSYEQYF. CDR3 DNA: TGTGCCAGCAGCGCCCGGGGGGGTTCCTACGAGCAGTACTTC.

Only a few counts were recorded for this clone. In DNA, the CDR3 is TGTGCCAGCAGTCCCCGTTTAGGGGACGAGCAGTACTTC. Protein sequence: CASSPRLGDEQYF. The V gene is TRBV2, the J gene TRBJ2-7, with D maybe TRBD1 (5 bases). The CDR3 covers 13 residues. From germline, CDR1 is SNHLY and CDR2 FYNNEI. The germline V and J ends were trimmed by 5 bases and 5 bases, with 13 bases remaining between them.

The chain carries TRBV20-1 and TRBJ1-2; 7 positions agree with TRBD1. V shed 3 bases, J shed 8 bases, and the junction held 9 bases outside the gene matches. The CDR3 runs 13 residues. Germline CDR1 reads DFQATT; CDR2 reads SNEGSKA (reference sequence). As DNA, the CDR3 is TGCAGTGCTAGTCGACAGGGAATTTGGGGCTACACCTTC. This codes for CSASRQGIWGYTF.

This chain connects TRBV9 to TRBJ2-5; the D gene is possibly TRBD1 (5 bases). Looked up from germline, CDR1 is SGDLS and CDR2 is YYNGEE. Trimming left V 0 bases short and J 4 bases short, with 13 bases between. CDR3 size: 15 residues. The CDR3 sequence is CASSVGQGSPETQYF. The CDR3 DNA reads as TGTGCCAGCAGCGTAGGCCAGGGATCCCCAGAGACCCAGTACTTC.

CDR3 nucleotides: TGTGCCAGCAGTTACTCGCGTACAGGGGGGATAACAGATACGCAGTATTTT. Residues: CASSYSRTGGITDTQYF. The V gene is TRBV6-2 or TRBV6-3, the J gene TRBJ2-3, with 8 bases fitting TRBD1. With V trimmed by 0 bases and J by 3 bases, 8 bases remained unmatched. The CDR3 runs 17 residues. Germline CDR1 and CDR2: MNHEY and SVGEGT.

This rearrangement joins TRBV11-2 to TRBJ1-5; no reliable D call. CDR3 length equals 14 residues. V lost 5 bases, J lost 5 bases, and 13 bases lay in between. Germline CDR1 and CDR2: SGHAT and FQNNGV. CDR3 sequence reads: CASSPSGSDQPQHF. CDR3 bases: TGTGCCAGCAGCCCTTCAGGCTCCGATCAGCCCCAGCATTTT.

The rearrangement links TRBV10-3 to TRBJ2-6, with 9 bases fitting TRBD1. V lost 5 bases and J lost 0; bases outside the gene matches: 5. CDR3 size: 17 residues. CDR1 is ENHRY and CDR2 is SYGVKD in the germline V gene. As DNA, the CDR3 is TGTGCCATCAGTCCGGGACAGGGAAACTCTGGGGCCAACGTCCTGACTTTC. Its translation: CAISPGQGNSGANVLTF.

The chain uses TRBV5-6 and TRBJ2-7; D gene ambiguous. Trimming shortened V by 2 bases and J by 7 bases, and 7 bases separated the two germline ends. There are 11 residues in the CDR3. Germline V gene lookup returns CDR1 SGHDT and CDR2 YYEEEE. The CDR3 nucleotides are TGTGCCAGCAGCTTTCTCGGGGAGCAGTACTTC. It yields the protein CASSFLGEQYF.

The J gene is TRBJ1-3, the V gene TRBV7-8; D uncertain. The germline V gene encodes CDR1 SGHVS and CDR2 FQNEAQ. V was pared by 4 bases and J by 0 bases, with 7 bases between. The CDR3 is 14 residues long. The chain's CDR3 is CASSWESSGNTIYF. DNA for the CDR3: TGTGCCAGCAGCTGGGAGAGCTCTGGAAACACCATATATTTT.

The gene calls are TRBV6-6 and TRBJ2-3; D perhaps matches TRBD2 (5 bases). V dropped 11 bases and J dropped 0 bases, with 15 bases sitting between them. Germline assignment: CDR1 MNHNY and CDR2 SVGAGI (reference sequence). The CDR3 covers 14 residues. The CDR3 sequence: CAVKPGTSTDTQYF. CDR3 sequence (DNA): TGTGCCGTAAAACCGGGAACTAGCACAGATACGCAGTATTTT.

This rearrangement joins TRBV5-5 to TRBJ2-2; TRBD2 might be the D (6 bases). V shed 4 bases and J shed 6 bases, with 16 bases lying between them. The CDR3 totals 15 residues. Germline V gives CDR1 SGHKS, CDR2 YYEKEE (reference sequence). For the CDR3, the DNA is TGTGCCAGCAGCCCTCCATGGGGGGAGGCCGGGGAGCTGTTTTTT. Amino acids: CASSPPWGEAGELFF.